The next 3 T cell receptor beta chains were all read from a single sample in a study of PD-1 blockade in classical Hodgkin lymphoma. The repertoire was sequenced with immunoSEQ multiplex PCR; TCRdb's copy has only in-frame clones and lacks some. The sample contains 35,000 to 45,000 clones, around 86% of which appear only once. All the patients suffered relapse after autologous stem cell transplantation, and brentuximab vedotin exposure differed. Sequencing used peripheral blood mononuclear cells (PBMCs), obtained at baseline. These receptors were obtained from a human donor with classical Hodgkin lymphoma.

In this sample, this clone turned up once. This chain joins TRBV7-2 and TRBJ1-2, with a weak D call TRBD1 (5 bases). The CDR3 extends over 13 amino acids. Germline loops: CDR1 SGHTA, CDR2 FQGNSA. V lost 5 bases, J lost 2 bases, and 9 bases lay in between. CDR3 region: CASSRDGNYGYTF. The CDR3, as DNA: TGTGCCAGCAGCCGGGACGGAAACTATGGCTACACCTTC. The full variable domain, in which reference TRBV7-2 and TRBJ1-2 provide the parts outside the CDR3, is GAGVSQSPSNKVTEKGKDVELRCDPISGHTALYWYRQSLGQGLEFLIYFQGNSAPDKSGLPSDRFSAERTGGSVSTLTIQRTQQEDSAVYLCASSRDGNYGYTFGSGTRLTVV.

In nucleotides, the CDR3 is TGCGCCAGCAGCTCTGGACAGGGTATAGGCGACGAGCAGTACTTC. Protein product: CASSSGQGIGDEQYF. The V call is TRBV5-1, the J call TRBJ2-7; 8 bases are shared with TRBD1. The CDR3 extends over 15 amino acids. The germline gives CDR1 SGHRS, CDR2 YFSETQ. Losses at the gene ends were 3 bases for V and 5 bases for J; bases not matched to a gene: 10.

The chain employs TRBV7-2 and TRBJ2-7; 7 bases line up with TRBD2. There are 17 residues in the CDR3. After removal of 4 bases from V and 1 base from J, the junction contained 13 bases not matched to a gene. Per germline, CDR1 SGHTA and CDR2 FQGNSA. As DNA, the CDR3 is TGTGCCAGCAGCTCACGGCGTGGCGGGAGTTTGTCCTACGAGCAGTACTTC. It encodes CASSSRRGGSLSYEQYF.